These 3 T cell receptor beta chains came from one sample sequenced in a study of cytomegalovirus exposure and HLA in healthy donors. PCR used 60 Vbeta primers and 13 Jbeta primers. Some clones are missing from TCRdb's copy, which holds only in-frame ones; the method was immunoSEQ multiplex PCR. The sample shows about 250,000 clones, 72% of them seen only once. Specimen: PBMCs. These receptor sequences come from a female donor in good health and CMV-seronegative.

This clone showed up just a few times. The chain employs TRBV16 and TRBJ2-3, with 8 nucleotides matching TRBD2. The CDR3 runs 17 residues. Germline assignment: CDR1 KGHSY and CDR2 FQNENV. Trimming cost V 4 bases and J 6 bases; bases outside gene matches: 15. CDR3: CASSRPGAAGAPDTQYF. In DNA, the CDR3 is TGTGCCAGCAGCCGGCCAGGGGCAGCGGGAGCTCCGGATACGCAGTATTTT.

The genes are TRBV29-1 and TRBJ2-1; the match to TRBD2 covers 14 bases. CDR3 size: 16 residues. Germline CDR1 SQVTM, CDR2 ANQGSEA. The V and J ends lost 4 bases and 4 bases, in that order; junction bases with no gene match: 6. CDR3 nucleotide sequence: TGCAGCGTTGCGGGGGGACTAGCGGGAGCGTACAATGAGCAGTTCTTC. It encodes CSVAGGLAGAYNEQFF.

About this clone: Sequence at one end of the junction differs from germline and may be a read error. The chain joins TRBV5-1 to TRBJ1-1; D not certain. CDR3 length: 15 residues. Looked up from germline, CDR1 is SGHRS and CDR2 is YFSETQ. This CDR3 is CASSIVAGAKTETFF. The CDR3 nucleotides read TGCGCCAGCAGCATTGTAGCGGGCGCGAAAACTGAAACTTTCTTT. The full variable domain, completed using reference TRBV5-1 and TRBJ1-1, is KAGVTQTPRYLIKTRGQQVTLSCSPISGHRSVSWYQQTPGQGLQFLFEYFSETQRNKGNFPGRFSGRQFSNSRSEMNVSTLELGDSALYLCASSIVAGAKTETFFGQGTRLTVV.